These T cell receptor beta chains were read from a single sample in a study of blood T cell repertoires in COVID-19. TCRdb keeps only in-frame clones here, not all; method: immunoSEQ multiplex PCR. The repertoire has some 90,000 clones, 75% to 90% of them found once; the top ten carry 10% to 13%. The specimen sequenced was peripheral blood. Source of these receptors: a woman in her 70s with acute or convalescent COVID-19. The CDR3 runs from the conserved cysteine through the conserved F or W. The D gene is left open where the match is weak. Clone size, where shown, is once, few, many, or a class for clones that have expanded.

>NA|TRBD1|TRBJ2-2|TRBV24-1
TGTGCCACCAGTGATCGGACAGGGGCTGTCGACACCGGGGAGCTGTTTTTT
CATSDRTGAVDTGELFF
>NA|NA|TRBJ2-2|TRBV18
TGTGCCAGCTCACCCAGGGTATCGAACACCGGGGAGCTGTTTTTT
CASSPRVSNTGELFF
>once|TRBD2|TRBJ2-2|TRBV13
TGTGCTAGCAGCCTCGTAGCGGGCTCCACCGGGGAGCTGTTTTTT
CASSLVAGSTGELFF
>NA|NA|TRBJ2-7|TRBV7-6
TGTGCCAGCAGCTCAAGACTAGGAAACTACGAGCAGTACTTC
CASSSRLGNYEQYF
>NA|TRBD1|TRBJ1-2|TRBV6-6
TGTGCCAGCAGTACACAGGGGTTGGGCGGCTACACCTTC
CASSTQGLGGYTF
>NA|TRBD1|TRBJ2-1|TRBV7-9
TGTGCCAGCAGCCAGGGACAGTACAATGAGCAGTTCTTC
CASSQGQYNEQFF
>NA|TRBD1|TRBJ1-5|TRBV5-8
TGTGCCAGCAGCAGACGACAGGGGGCCAATCAGCCCCAGCATTTT
CASSRRQGANQPQHF
>NA|TRBD1|TRBJ2-1|TRBV2
TGTGCCAGCAGTGAAGCGCTTGACTGGGACAGGTCGTACAATGAGCAGTTCTTC
CASSEALDWDRSYNEQFF
>NA|TRBD1|TRBJ1-4|TRBV7-2
TGTGCCAGCAGCTCACAGGGGGCACCTAATGAAAAACTGTTTTTT
CASSSQGAPNEKLFF
>NA|NA|TRBJ2-7|TRBV2
TGTGCCAGCAGTGATGGGCCAGTTGATGCTAAGCAGTACTTC
CASSDGPVDAKQYF
>NA|NA|TRBJ2-6|TRBV27
TGTGCCAGCAGTTTAAATCGGGGGTCCGGGGCCAACGTCCTGACTTTC
CASSLNRGSGANVLTF
>NA|NA|TRBJ1-5|TRBV6-5
TGTGCCAGCAGTCCGGGGGGAGTCAATCAGCCCCAGCATTTT
CASSPGGVNQPQHF
>NA|NA|TRBJ2-7|TRBV5-5
TGTGCCAGCAGCTTGGAGAAGGGCAGGAGGCCCACCTACGAGCAGTACTTC
CASSLEKGRRPTYEQYF
>once|TRBD1|TRBJ2-3|TRBV3-1/TRBV3-2
TGTGCCAGCAGCCAAGTATCCGCCCAGGGGACAGGGTGGTCAGATACGCAGTATTTT
CASSQVSAQGTGWSDTQYF
>NA|NA|TRBJ2-3|TRBV28
TGTGCCAGCAGTCGGACAGCGCCTAGCACAGATACGCAGTATTTT
CASSRTAPSTDTQYF
>NA|TRBD1|TRBJ1-4|TRBV6-5
TGTGCCAGCAGCACTCAGGGGGCGCCTAAAGAAAAACTGTTTTTT
CASSTQGAPKEKLFF
>NA|NA|TRBJ1-5|TRBV19
TGTGCCAGTAGCAGCGAATATGGCAATCAGCCCCAGCATTTT
CASSSEYGNQPQHF
>NA|TRBD2|TRBJ2-1|TRBV5-1
TGCGCCAGCAGCCTGACTAGCGGGGGGCTGGGGAATGAGCAGTTCTTC
CASSLTSGGLGNEQFF
>NA|TRBD1|TRBJ1-3|TRBV9
TGTGCCAGCAGCACTACAGGGGCGCACTCTGGAAACACCATATATTTT
CASSTTGAHSGNTIYF
>NA|NA|TRBJ2-7|TRBV9
TGTGCCAGCAGCGTAGGGACAGATCTCTACGAGCAGTACTTC
CASSVGTDLYEQYF
>NA|TRBD1|TRBJ2-1|TRBV19
TGTGCCAGTAGTAGCCGGGACAGGGGGCTATACAATGAGCAGTTCTTC
CASSSRDRGLYNEQFF
>NA|NA|TRBJ1-3|TRBV6-5
TGTGCCAGCTATTTTGGAAACACCATATATTTT
CASYFGNTIYF
>once|TRBD1|TRBJ1-2|TRBV19
TGTGCCAGTAGTAAAGAACGGACAGGCAATGGCTACACCTTC
CASSKERTGNGYTF
>NA|NA|TRBJ2-5|TRBV7-8
TGTGCCAGCAGCTTAAGTTCCGGTCTTGAGACCCAGTACTTC
CASSLSSGLETQYF
>NA|NA|TRBJ1-1|TRBV10-3
TGTGCCACCAAAATGTCTATGAACACTGAAGCTTTCTTT
CATKMSMNTEAFF
>once|NA|TRBJ2-3|TRBV19
TGTGCCAGTAGTTTGGAGAGGCACACAGATACGCAGTATTTT
CASSLERHTDTQYF
>NA|NA|TRBJ1-4|TRBV19
TGTGCCAGTAGTAAGCGGACAGTTAATGAAAAACTGTTTTTT
CASSKRTVNEKLFF
>NA|TRBD2|TRBJ2-2|TRBV7-3
TGTGCCAGCAGCTTAACTAGCGGGGTCGCCGGGGAGCTGTTTTTT
CASSLTSGVAGELFF
>NA|NA|TRBJ2-7|TRBV2
TGTGCCAGCTGGGTGACAGGAATCTACGAGCAGTACTTC
CASWVTGIYEQYF
>NA|TRBD1|TRBJ1-1|TRBV19
TGTGCCAGTAGTATAGCTGGGACAGGGAACACTGAAGCTTTCTTT
CASSIAGTGNTEAFF
>NA|NA|TRBJ2-3|TRBV9
TGTGCCAGCAGCGTAGTAGACAGTGGCACAGATACGCAGTATTTT
CASSVVDSGTDTQYF
>NA|NA|TRBJ2-2|TRBV5-4
TGTGCCAGCACCGTAAGGGGGAACACCGGGGAGCTGTTTTTT
CASTVRGNTGELFF
>NA|TRBD1|TRBJ2-7|TRBV5-1
TGCGCCAGCAGCTTGGGCCCCCGGGGACAGCTTTCCTACGAGCAGTACTTC
CASSLGPRGQLSYEQYF
>once|TRBD2|TRBJ2-5|TRBV19
TGTGCCAGTAGTATAGACACTAGCGGACGACAAGAGACCCAGTACTTC
CASSIDTSGRQETQYF
>NA|NA|TRBJ2-1|TRBV11-2
TGTGCCAGCAGCTTGGGGCACCAAAGCCCACTAGCCGCGTTCTTC
CASSLGHQSPLAAFF
>NA|TRBD1|TRBJ2-3|TRBV3-1/TRBV3-2
TGTGCCAGCAGCCAAGAGGGCGGGACAGGAGATACGCAGTATTTT
CASSQEGGTGDTQYF
>NA|TRBD1|TRBJ1-1|TRBV10-3
TGTGCCTCCCAGGCGGGGACAGGACGAGAAGCTTTCTTT
CASQAGTGREAFF
>NA|TRBD2|TRBJ2-1|TRBV7-3
TGTGCCAGCAGCCTAGGGACTAGCGGATACAATGAGCAGTTCTTC
CASSLGTSGYNEQFF
>NA|NA|TRBJ1-5|TRBV3-1/TRBV3-2
TGTGCCAGCAGCCAAGACTATACCGACAGTCAGCCCCAGCATTTT
CASSQDYTDSQPQHF
>NA|NA|TRBJ1-3|TRBV6-1
TGTGCCAGCAGTGTTGTCAGGCAGAGCTCTGGAAACACCATATATTTT
CASSVVRQSSGNTIYF
>NA|NA|TRBJ2-6|TRBV5-1
TGCGCCAGCAGCTTGGTCGGAAGCGGCTCTGGGGCCAACGTCCTGACTTTC
CASSLVGSGSGANVLTF